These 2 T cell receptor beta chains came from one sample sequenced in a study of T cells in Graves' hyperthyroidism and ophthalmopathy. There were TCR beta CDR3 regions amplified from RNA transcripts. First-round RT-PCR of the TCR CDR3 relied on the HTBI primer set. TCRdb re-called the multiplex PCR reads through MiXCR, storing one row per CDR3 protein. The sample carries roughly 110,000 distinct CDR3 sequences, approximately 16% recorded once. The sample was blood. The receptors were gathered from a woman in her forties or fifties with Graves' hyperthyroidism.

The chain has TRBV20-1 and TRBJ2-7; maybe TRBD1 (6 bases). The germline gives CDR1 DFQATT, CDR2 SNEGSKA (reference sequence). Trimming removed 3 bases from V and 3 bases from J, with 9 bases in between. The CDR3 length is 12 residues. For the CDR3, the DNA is TGCAGTGCTAGTGGACAGTTCTACGAGCAGTACTTC. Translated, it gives CSASGQFYEQYF.

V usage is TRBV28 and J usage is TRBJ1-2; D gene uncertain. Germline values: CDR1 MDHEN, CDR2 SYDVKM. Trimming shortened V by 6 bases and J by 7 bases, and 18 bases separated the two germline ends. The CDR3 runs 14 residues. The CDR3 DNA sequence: TGTGCCAGCAGATCAGGAGGCTCCTCTCCTGGCTACACCTTC. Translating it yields CASRSGGSSPGYTF.